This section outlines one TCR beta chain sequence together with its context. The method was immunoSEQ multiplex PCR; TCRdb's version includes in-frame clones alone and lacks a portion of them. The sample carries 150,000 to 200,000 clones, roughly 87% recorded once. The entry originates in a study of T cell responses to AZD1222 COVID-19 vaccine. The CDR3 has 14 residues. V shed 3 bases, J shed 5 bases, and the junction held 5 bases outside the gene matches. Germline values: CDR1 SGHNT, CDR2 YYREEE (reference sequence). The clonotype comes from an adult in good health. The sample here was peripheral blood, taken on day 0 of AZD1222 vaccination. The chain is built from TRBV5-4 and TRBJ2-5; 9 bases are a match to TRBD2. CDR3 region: CASSSGLAMETQYF. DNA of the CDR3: TGTGCCAGCAGCTCTGGACTAGCGATGGAGACCCAGTACTTC.